In its sample, the clone carrying this T cell receptor beta chain was seen many times. What it binds is unknown. This sample was included in a study of breast tumors, draining lymph nodes, adjacent tissues. TCRdb processed the multiplex PCR reads anew with MiXCR; each CDR3 protein has one entry. The profile shows about 120,000 distinct CDR3 sequences, approximately 20% of them singletons. Germline assignment: CDR1 SGDLS and CDR2 YYNGEE. The CDR3 sequence is 13 residues long. V was cut by 4 bases and J by 9 bases, with 14 bases left in between. Study findings and constraints: Luminal-like breast cancer showed significantly greater tumor-nontumor repertoire similarity than basal-like breast cancer did. The data were judged consistent with most tumor T cells coming from lymph node and expanding in tumor. Tumor TCR diversity was below lymph nodes but above nontumor tissue. Tumor T cell lymph node origin was a supported hypothesis, not proven.

Axillary draining lymph nodes of breast cancer patients supplied the node samples. The chain has TRBV9 and TRBJ2-1, with D maybe TRBD1 (5 bases). Sequencing was done on a sample of axillary lymph node tissue. This receptor was taken from a female donor with breast cancer. Some clones in this sample may be carry-over from other donors' samples. The CDR3 sequence is CASSLRWGGEQFF. CDR3 nucleotide sequence: TGTGCCAGCAGCCTCCGGTGGGGCGGTGAGCAGTTCTTC.